One sample yielded the 24 T cell receptor beta chains listed below, sequenced in a study of blood T cell repertoires in COVID-19. The protocol was immunoSEQ multiplex PCR, while the TCRdb copy is restricted to in-frame clones and leaves out a portion. The table includes some 200,000 clones, roughly 86% detected once. Sequences were obtained from PBMCs or T cells enriched from blood (not recorded which). The receptor set was obtained from a man younger than 35 with acute COVID-19.

The chain joins TRBV19 to TRBJ1-5; D gene unclear. Trimming left V 5 bases short and J 4 bases short, with 9 bases between. The germline V gene encodes CDR1 LNHDA and CDR2 SQIVND (reference sequence). The CDR3 has 13 residues. CDR3 sequence reads: CASSFRVNQPQHF. The DNA of the CDR3 is TGTGCCAGTAGTTTTCGGGTTAATCAGCCCCAGCATTTT.

V gene TRBV11-2 combines with J gene TRBJ1-1, with 7 positions matching TRBD1. CDR3 length equals 15 residues. Trimming cost V 0 bases and J 2 bases; bases outside gene matches: 3. The germline V gene has CDR1 SGHAT and CDR2 FQNNGV. CDR3 coding DNA: TGTGCCAGCAGCTTAGAGGGGGACAGAAACACTGAAGCTTTCTTT. Its protein is CASSLEGDRNTEAFF.

The chain joins TRBV7-2 to TRBJ2-1; D is unclear. The CDR3 is 13 residues long. The germline V gene encodes CDR1 SGHTA and CDR2 FQGNSA. The V and J ends lost 5 bases and 4 bases respectively, with 9 bases between them. The CDR3 DNA sequence: TGTGCCAGCAGCGCCTATTCTTACAATGAGCAGTTCTTC. This gives the protein CASSAYSYNEQFF.

This chain connects TRBV2 to TRBJ1-1; 11 nucleotides align to TRBD1. Trimming cost V 6 bases and J 7 bases; bases outside gene matches: 4. The CDR3 runs 13 residues. The V gene's germline CDR1 is SNHLY and CDR2 FYNNEI. For the CDR3, the DNA is TGTGCCAGCAGGGGGGGACAGGGGGATGAAGCTTTCTTT. Protein sequence: CASRGGQGDEAFF.

The chain is built from TRBV30 and TRBJ1-6; 8 bases map to TRBD1. This CDR3 is built from 12 residues. Losses at the gene ends were 7 bases for V and 7 bases for J; bases not matched to a gene: 3. Germline V gene data show CDR1 as GTSNPN and CDR2 as SVGIG (reference sequence). The CDR3 reads CALTGGNSPLHF. The CDR3 DNA is TGTGCCTTAACAGGGGGAAATTCACCCCTCCACTTT.

The V gene is TRBV5-1, the J gene TRBJ2-1, with TRBD2 identical over 11 bases. The CDR3 spans 16 residues. Per the germline V gene, CDR1 is SGHRS and CDR2 is YFSETQ. J gave up 8 bases and V 4 bases, and 11 bases lay outside the gene matches. The CDR3 region has the DNA TGCGCCAGCAGCCCTATAGCGGGAGGGCGGGCCGATGAGCAGTTCTTC. Protein product: CASSPIAGGRADEQFF.

The V and J genes are TRBV28 and TRBJ1-4; D might be TRBD1 (5 bases). Germline CDR1 and CDR2: MDHEN and SYDVKM. CDR3 length: 14 residues. V was pared by 3 bases and J by 6 bases, with 11 bases between. CDR3 coding DNA: TGTGCCAGCAGTTTTGGGGGGAGGGATGAAAAACTGTTTTTT. It yields the protein CASSFGGRDEKLFF. Based on the CDR3 plus reference TRBV28 and TRBJ1-4, the full variable domain is DVKVTQSSRYLVKRTGEKVFLECVQDMDHENMFWYRQDPGLGLRLIYFSYDVKMKEKGDIPEGYSVSREKKERFSLILESASTNQTSMYLCASSFGGRDEKLFFGSGTQLSVL.

This clone was seen once. The chain is built from TRBV5-8 and TRBJ1-1, with D unclear. V shed 1 base and J shed 13 bases, with 14 bases lying between them. Germline V gene sequence: CDR1 SGHTS, CDR2 YDEGEE. The CDR3 contains 12 residues. The CDR3 loop is CASSLREDDVFF. CDR3 sequence (DNA): TGTGCCAGCAGCTTGAGGGAGGACGACGTTTTCTTT.

The rearrangement links TRBV11-2 to TRBJ2-7, with TRBD2 matching over 9 bases. This CDR3 is 15 amino acids long. J lost 4 bases, V lost 8 bases, and 12 bases had no gene match. Germline-derived CDR1 and CDR2 are SGHAT and FQNNGV. CDR3 region: CASPAGTSRPYEQYF. CDR3 nucleotide sequence: TGTGCCAGCCCAGCCGGGACTAGCAGGCCGTACGAGCAGTACTTC.

J is TRBJ1-6 and V is TRBV6-6, with D perhaps TRBD1 (5 bases). Between the trimmed V and J ends, which lost 4 bases and 4 bases, there was a span of 8 bases. The V gene's germline CDR1 is MNHNY and CDR2 SVGAGI (reference sequence). CDR3 length equals 14 residues. CDR3 loop: CASSSDIYNSPLHF. DNA for the CDR3: TGTGCCAGCAGTTCGGACATTTATAATTCACCCCTCCACTTT.

The chain is built from TRBV7-9 and TRBJ1-2; TRBD1 agrees at 8 bases. The germline gives CDR1 SEHNR, CDR2 FQNEAQ (reference sequence). Germline trimming cut 4 bases from V and 0 bases from J; bases unmatched to any gene: 7. The CDR3 has 16 amino acids. The CDR3 protein is CASSSILQGANYGYTF. CDR3 bases: TGTGCCAGCAGCTCGATATTACAGGGGGCTAACTATGGCTACACCTTC. The full variable domain, with the rest looked up from reference TRBV7-9 and TRBJ1-2, is DTGVSQNPRHKITKRGQNVTFRCDPISEHNRLYWYRQTLGQGPEFLTYFQNEAQLEKSRLLSDRFSAERPKGSFSTLEIQRTEQGDSAMYLCASSSILQGANYGYTFGSGTRLTVV.

The rearrangement uses TRBV7-9 and TRBJ2-7, with TRBD1 matching 10 bases. The germline V gene encodes CDR1 SEHNR and CDR2 FQNEAQ (reference sequence). With V trimmed by 6 bases and J by 5 bases, 13 bases remained unmatched. The CDR3 has 16 amino acids. The CDR3 protein is CASRQFSAGQGHEQYF. In nucleotides, the CDR3 is TGTGCCAGCAGGCAATTTTCAGCGGGACAGGGGCACGAGCAGTACTTC.

The chain has TRBV2 and TRBJ1-4; D is unresolved. The CDR3 is 14 residues long. The V and J ends lost 4 bases and 4 bases respectively, with 10 bases between them. CDR1 SNHLY and CDR2 FYNNEI come from the germline V gene. CDR3 sequence reads: CASSAGSINEKLFF. The CDR3 nucleotides read TGTGCCAGCAGTGCCGGGTCCATTAATGAAAAACTGTTTTTT.

The rearrangement links TRBV5-1 to TRBJ1-1, with TRBD1 as a possible D gene (6 bases). The CDR3 length is 15 residues. V shed 1 base and J shed 0 bases, with 10 bases lying between them. CDR1 and CDR2 from the germline V gene are SGHRS and YFSETQ. CDR3 protein: CASSLTGFMNTEAFF. The CDR3 DNA follows: TGCGCCAGCAGCTTGACAGGGTTTATGAACACTGAAGCTTTCTTT. The variable domain in full, completed from reference TRBV5-1 and TRBJ1-1, reads KAGVTQTPRYLIKTRGQQVTLSCSPISGHRSVSWYQQTPGQGLQFLFEYFSETQRNKGNFPGRFSGRQFSNSRSEMNVSTLELGDSALYLCASSLTGFMNTEAFFGQGTRLTVV.

The rearrangement links TRBV6-5 to TRBJ2-7; D perhaps matches TRBD2 (6 bases). This CDR3 region has 14 residues. The ends were cut back, 3 bases at V and 2 bases at J, with 11 bases in the middle. Germline V gene sequence: CDR1 MNHEY, CDR2 SVGAGI. CDR3 region: CASSYQSGAYEQYF. CDR3 bases: TGTGCCAGCAGTTATCAATCGGGGGCCTACGAGCAGTACTTC.

The J gene is TRBJ1-1, the V gene TRBV5-1; D uncertain. From germline, CDR1 is SGHRS and CDR2 YFSETQ. V lost 3 bases and J 3 bases, leaving 9 bases between the germline ends. The CDR3 contains 13 residues. CDR3 nucleotide sequence: TGCGCCAGCAGCTCCCCCCCTGACACTGAAGCTTTCTTT. This translates into CASSSPPDTEAFF.

The chain carries TRBV4-2 and TRBJ1-1, with TRBD1 matching over 8 bases. The ends lost 4 bases at V and 5 bases at J; junction bases unmatched: 6. Germline V gives CDR1 LGHNA, CDR2 YNFKEQ. The CDR3 length is 14 residues. The CDR3 DNA reads TGTGCCAGCAGCCCGACAGGGGAGGGAACTGAAGCTTTCTTT. It codes for CASSPTGEGTEAFF.

J is TRBJ1-4 and V is TRBV2; TRBD1 might be the D (5 bases). The CDR3 is 15 residues long. V gave up 2 bases and J gave up 7 bases, with 14 bases separating them. CDR1 is SNHLY and CDR2 is FYNNEI in the germline V gene. Here the CDR3 DNA reads TGTGCCAGCAGTGAACCCCAGGGAAGAGTTGAAAAACTGTTTTTT. Amino acid sequence: CASSEPQGRVEKLFF.

This chain joins TRBV7-9 and TRBJ2-7; TRBD1 matches at 7 bases. The CDR3 spans 15 residues. V shed 1 base, J shed 2 bases, and the junction held 5 bases outside the gene matches. CDR1 is SEHNR, CDR2 FQNEAQ, per germline (reference sequence). DNA for the CDR3: TGTGCCAGCAGCTTAGGGGGCCAGGGGGCCTACGAGCAGTACTTC. As protein: CASSLGGQGAYEQYF.

V usage is TRBV30 and J usage is TRBJ1-2, with a possible D match to TRBD1 (6 bases). V shed 1 base and J shed 2 bases, with 8 bases lying between them. The CDR3 has 13 residues. CDR1 and CDR2 (germline): GTSNPN, SVGIG (reference sequence). CDR3 residues: CAWSATGNYGYTF. Here the CDR3 DNA reads TGTGCCTGGAGTGCTACAGGGAACTATGGCTACACCTTC.

The chain joins TRBV28 to TRBJ2-3, with TRBD1 matching 9 bases. V shed 5 bases and J 2 bases; nucleotides not matched to a gene: 8. Looked up from germline, CDR1 is MDHEN and CDR2 is SYDVKM. CDR3 length: 16 residues. The CDR3 sequence is CASSDRDRDFTDTQYF. CDR3 coding DNA: TGTGCCAGCAGTGACCGGGACAGGGACTTCACAGATACGCAGTATTTT.

The chain combines TRBV7-9 with TRBJ2-1, with TRBD1 matching 10 bases. This CDR3 contains 14 residues. Trimming cost V 5 bases and J 8 bases; bases outside gene matches: 6. Germline CDR1 and CDR2: SEHNR and FQNEAQ (reference sequence). This CDR3 is CASSGGDRGHEQFF. CDR3 in DNA: TGTGCCAGCAGCGGAGGGGACAGGGGCCATGAGCAGTTCTTC. The full variable domain, in which reference TRBV7-9 and TRBJ2-1 provide the parts outside the CDR3, is DTGVSQNPRHKITKRGQNVTFRCDPISEHNRLYWYRQTLGQGPEFLTYFQNEAQLEKSRLLSDRFSAERPKGSFSTLEIQRTEQGDSAMYLCASSGGDRGHEQFFGPGTRLTVL.

The sample holds a few counts of this clone. This sequence joins TRBV3-1 (or the pseudogene TRBV3-2) and TRBJ1-1; TRBD1 matches at 7 bases. Germline V gives CDR1 LGHDT, CDR2 YNNKEL (reference sequence). J was trimmed by 4 bases and V by 6 bases; bases with no gene match: 8. CDR3 size: 14 residues. As DNA, the CDR3 is TGTGCCAGCAGTCGGACAGGAGGCGCCACTGAAGCTTTCTTT. This translates into CASSRTGGATEAFF.

This chain links TRBV7-2 with TRBJ1-1; 9 bases line up with TRBD1. Unmatched junction bases numbered 7, after V lost 5 bases and J lost 3 bases. Per the germline V gene, CDR1 is SGHTA and CDR2 is FQGNSA. This CDR3 spans 15 amino acids. The CDR3 nucleotides read TGTGCCAGCAGCCCAGGGACAGGGCGGGACACTGAAGCTTTCTTT. It yields the protein CASSPGTGRDTEAFF. Based on the CDR3 plus reference TRBV7-2 and TRBJ1-1, the full variable domain is GAGVSQSPSNKVTEKGKDVELRCDPISGHTALYWYRQSLGQGLEFLIYFQGNSAPDKSGLPSDRFSAERTGGSVSTLTIQRTQQEDSAVYLCASSPGTGRDTEAFFGQGTRLTVV.